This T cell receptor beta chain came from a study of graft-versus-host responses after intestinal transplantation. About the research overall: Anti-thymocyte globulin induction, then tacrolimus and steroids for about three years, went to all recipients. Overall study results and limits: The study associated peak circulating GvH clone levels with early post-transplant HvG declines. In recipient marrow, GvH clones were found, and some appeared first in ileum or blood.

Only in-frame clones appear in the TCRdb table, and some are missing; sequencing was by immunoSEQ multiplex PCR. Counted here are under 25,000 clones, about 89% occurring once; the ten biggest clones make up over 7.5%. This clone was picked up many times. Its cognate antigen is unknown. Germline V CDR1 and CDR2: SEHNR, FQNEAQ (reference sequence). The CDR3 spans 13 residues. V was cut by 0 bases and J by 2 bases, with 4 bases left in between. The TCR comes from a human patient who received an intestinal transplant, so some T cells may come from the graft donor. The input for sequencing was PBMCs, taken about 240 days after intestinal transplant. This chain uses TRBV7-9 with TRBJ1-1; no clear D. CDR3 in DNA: TGTGCCAGCAGCTTAGCCGCAAACACTGAAGCTTTCTTT. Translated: CASSLAANTEAFF. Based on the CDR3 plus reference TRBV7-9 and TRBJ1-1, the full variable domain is DTGVSQNPRHKITKRGQNVTFRCDPISEHNRLYWYRQTLGQGPEFLTYFQNEAQLEKSRLLSDRFSAERPKGSFSTLEIQRTEQGDSAMYLCASSLAANTEAFFGQGTRLTVV.